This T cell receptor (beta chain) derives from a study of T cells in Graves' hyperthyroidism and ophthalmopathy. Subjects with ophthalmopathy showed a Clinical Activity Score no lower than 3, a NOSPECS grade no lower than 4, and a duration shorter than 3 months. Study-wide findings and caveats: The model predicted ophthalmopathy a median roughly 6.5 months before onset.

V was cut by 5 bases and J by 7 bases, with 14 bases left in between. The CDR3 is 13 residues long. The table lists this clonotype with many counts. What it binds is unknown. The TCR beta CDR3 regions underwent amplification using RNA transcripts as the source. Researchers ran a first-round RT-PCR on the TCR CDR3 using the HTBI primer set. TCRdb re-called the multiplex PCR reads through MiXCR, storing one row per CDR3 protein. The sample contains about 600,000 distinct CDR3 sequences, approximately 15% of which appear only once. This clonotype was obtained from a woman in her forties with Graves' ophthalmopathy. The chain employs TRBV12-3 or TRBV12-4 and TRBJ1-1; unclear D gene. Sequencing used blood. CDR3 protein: CASSPPSPIEAFF. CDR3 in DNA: TGTGCCAGCAGTCCTCCTTCGCCCATTGAAGCTTTCTTT.